The 9 T cell receptor beta chains below were found in one sample sequenced in a study of cytomegalovirus exposure and HLA in healthy donors (dated by TCRdb to about 2017). Libraries came from the immunoSEQ multiplex PCR assay. For the multiplex PCR, a mixture combining 60 forward primers for TCR Vbeta segments and 13 reverse primers for TCR Jbeta segments was used. TCRdb carries this immuneACCESS record with in-frame sequences only. Its versions omit some clonotypes, under half of them owing to an unresolved V gene in the studies checked, with the rest unexplained. In this sample's table one finds 150,000 to 200,000 clones. The ten largest clones add up to over 1% of the sample. Sample: PBMCs. These receptors were taken from a woman in her sixties or seventies in good health and CMV-seronegative.

A word on this clone: Other DNA sequences in the same sample also yield this CDR3. The chain has TRBV6-1 and TRBJ1-5; D is unresolved. The CDR3 length is 12 residues. V was trimmed by 3 bases and J by 6 bases, leaving 6 bases between them. Germline V gene sequence: CDR1 MNHNS, CDR2 SASEGT. The CDR3 region is CASSEGSQPQHF. CDR3 nucleotides: TGTGCCAGCAGTGAGGGGAGTCAGCCCCAGCATTTT.

The V and J genes are TRBV6-6 and TRBJ1-3, with TRBD1 as a possible D gene (6 bases). CDR3 length: 15 residues. Trimming left V 3 bases short and J 1 base short, with 10 bases between. The germline V gene encodes CDR1 MNHNY and CDR2 SVGAGI (reference sequence). The CDR3 reads CASSYYRVSGNTIYF. Written as DNA, the CDR3 is TGTGCCAGCAGTTATTACAGGGTTTCTGGAAACACCATATATTTT.

The chain employs TRBV4-2 and TRBJ1-1, with D unclear. V lost 1 base and J 7 bases, leaving 7 bases between the germline ends. Germline CDR1 is LGHNA and CDR2 is YNFKEQ. This CDR3 contains 12 residues. The CDR3 region is CASSQGAVEAFF. The CDR3 bases are TGTGCCAGCAGCCAAGGGGCAGTTGAAGCTTTCTTT.

V is TRBV5-1 and J is TRBJ1-2; D is unclear. Germline assignment: CDR1 SGHRS and CDR2 YFSETQ. The V gene lost 4 bases and the J gene lost 7 bases, with 23 bases spanning the gap. The CDR3 runs to 16 residues. The CDR3 bases are TGCGCCAGCAGCCCCCACGGCCCCGGAAAGGACTTTGGCTACACCTTC. Its translation is CASSPHGPGKDFGYTF.

This chain connects TRBV7-6 to TRBJ2-2; D perhaps matches TRBD1 (6 bases). There are 18 residues in the CDR3. Germline values: CDR1 SGHVS, CDR2 FNYEAQ. V lost 1 base, J lost 0 bases, and 15 bases lay in between. The CDR3 nucleotides are TGTGCCAGCAGCTTAGTTTCGAGGAGACAGGCGAACACCGGGGAGCTGTTTTTT. It encodes CASSLVSRRQANTGELFF.

The CDR3 region is CASSQGGEGGFEKLFF. CDR3 sequence (DNA): TGCGCCAGCAGCCAAGGGGGTGAGGGTGGTTTTGAAAAACTGTTTTTT. The rearrangement links TRBV4-3 to TRBJ1-4; D remains unclear. Germline V lookup: CDR1 LGHNA, CDR2 YSLEER. Trimming stripped 1 base from V and 7 bases from J, with 16 bases between. The length of the CDR3 is 16 residues.

The chain joins TRBV6-6 to TRBJ1-1; D perhaps matches TRBD1 (5 bases). The V gene lost 4 bases and the J gene lost 0 bases, with 9 bases spanning the gap. This CDR3 contains 14 residues. From germline, CDR1 is MNHNY and CDR2 SVGAGI (reference sequence). CDR3 residues: CASSSLQVNTEAFF. The CDR3 nucleotides are TGTGCCAGCAGTTCCTTACAGGTGAACACTGAAGCTTTCTTT.

This rearrangement joins TRBV2 to TRBJ1-2; weak D call: TRBD1 (5 bases). Looked up from germline, CDR1 is SNHLY and CDR2 is FYNNEI. Trimming cost V 4 bases and J 4 bases, with 25 bases left between them. CDR3 size: 18 residues. CDR3 sequence (DNA): TGTGCCAGCAGTGCCACCGCTCGGTCACAGCGGGACCGCTATGGCTACACCTTC. This codes for CASSATARSQRDRYGYTF.

V usage is TRBV5-8 and J usage is TRBJ2-4; the D gene is possibly TRBD2 (6 bases). The CDR3 is 16 residues long. Germline V gene lookup returns CDR1 SGHTS and CDR2 YDEGEE. Trimming removed 2 bases from V and 6 bases from J, with 18 bases in between. CDR3 nucleotides: TGTGCCAGCAGCTTCTCCGCTAAGCGGGCCCTAAACATTCAGTACTTC. Translating it yields CASSFSAKRALNIQYF.